These T cell receptor beta chains were read from a single sample in a study of T cell changes during pregnancy in multiple sclerosis. Sequencing used immunoSEQ multiplex PCR; TCRdb keeps in-frame clones, though not all of them. The table has some 30,000 clones, just over 90% seen once. Sequenced material: CD8+ T cells from peripheral blood mononuclear cells, taken in the second trimester of pregnancy. All receptors derive from a female donor with multiple sclerosis, enrolled in a pregnancy study. CDR3s include the opening cysteine and the closing phenylalanine or tryptophan.

j_call,v_call,cdr3_aa
TRBJ1-2,TRBV4-1,CASSQETGNYGYTF
TRBJ2-3,TRBV11-3,CASSLRDSSTDTQYF
TRBJ2-7,TRBV9,CASSVGLAGENYEQYF
TRBJ1-1,TRBV7-8,CASSLATGSEAFF
TRBJ2-1,TRBV11-2,CASRWTSGVYNEQFF
TRBJ2-2,TRBV5-1,CASSFRNTGELFF
TRBJ2-1,TRBV21-1,CASSKGTQLDNEQFF
TRBJ2-7,TRBV2,CAWGPPYEQYF
TRBJ2-3,TRBV9,CASSVGPSGSGTDTQYF
TRBJ1-4,TRBV28,CASSRQGPDEKLFF
TRBJ2-7,TRBV27,CASSLLAGRGIYEQYF
TRBJ2-7,TRBV9,CASSVGLAGEGTYEQYF
TRBJ1-6,TRBV27,CASSFGPGAGSPLHF
TRBJ1-1,TRBV30,CAWIGWLVGGASGNTEAFF
TRBJ2-3,TRBV28,CASSLFDSFLIDTQYF
NA,TRBV4-1,CASSQTGVYEQYF
TRBJ2-1,TRBV19,CASSFPLYNEQFF
TRBJ1-2,TRBV28,CASSPWTGTAYGYTF
TRBJ2-3,TRBV13,CASSSEASGDTDTQYF
TRBJ2-1,TRBV29-1,CSVEASGTGINNEQFF
TRBJ2-7,TRBV19,CASSISGTAYEQYF
TRBJ2-2,TRBV30,CAWSQGTNTGELFF
TRBJ2-1,TRBV29-1,CSVEPGPNSGNEQFF
TRBJ2-1,TRBV2,CASSEAVVAAYNEQFF
TRBJ2-7,TRBV19,CASTQRLAGGNRYEQYF
TRBJ1-2,TRBV11-2,CASSPNRGSSNYGYTF
TRBJ2-7,TRBV6-1,CASSSGTGFNEQYF
TRBJ2-7,TRBV6-1,CASSATGPTYEQYF
TRBJ1-1,TRBV25-1,CASSPGGEAFF
NA,TRBV13,CASSPQDSYEQYF
TRBJ2-3,TRBV7-9,CASSFGNRGAEADTQYF
TRBJ2-7,TRBV29-1,CSVEAPGGYEQYF
TRBJ2-5,TRBV23-1,CASSQTRLAGGSLQTQYF
TRBJ2-3,TRBV27,CASRLAGTDTQYF
TRBJ2-7,TRBV27,CASRPAGAPYEQYF
TRBJ1-2,TRBV4-3,CASSQDLDRVLGYGYTF
TRBJ1-6,TRBV29-1,CSVDEGAGSPLHF
TRBJ2-5,TRBV19,CASSPHSGGLAGWGDARQETQYF
TRBJ2-3,TRBV6-1,CASSEAGGTGPTDTQYF
TRBJ2-7,TRBV19,CASSIKASATYEQYF
TRBJ2-1,TRBV5-4,CASSPPSGRYNEQFF
TRBJ1-1,TRBV25-1,CASATGAEAFF
TRBJ2-1,TRBV7-9,CASSLAAGGPYNEQFF
TRBJ2-3,TRBV4-2,CASSQDGLAGATADTQYF
TRBJ2-7,TRBV4-3,CASSLGTSVYYEQYF
TRBJ2-7,TRBV2,CASSANPGGVGYEQYF
TRBJ2-1,TRBV6-4,CASSDSAGSYNEQFF
TRBJ2-5,TRBV4-2,CASSRPTSGMRETQYF
TRBJ2-7,TRBV28,CASSLWAGWAYEQYF
TRBJ2-1,TRBV19,CASSISLAGNEQFF
TRBJ1-2,TRBV4-1,CASSPGLNYGYTF
TRBJ1-1,TRBV28,CASSLYPGQGVEAFF
TRBJ2-7,TRBV5-1,CASSSIPHVRGLVYEQYF
TRBJ1-1,TRBV19,CASRYSLGTEAFF
TRBJ1-1,TRBV9,CASSPGQGVGFGAFF
TRBJ2-1,TRBV15,CATGSAKRSYNEQFF
TRBJ2-3,TRBV30,CAWSFSGSTDTQYF
TRBJ1-1,TRBV19,CASSMTGASAEAFF
TRBJ2-1,TRBV14,CASSQGPYGRVAYNEQFF